This T cell receptor (beta chain) was found in a study of T-cell memory formation after mild COVID-19. Study results and caveats: Clones that shrank (day 15 to 85) were balanced CD4/CD8, whereas later expanders leaned CD4+. Memory cells collected pre-infection included some clones that later responded, suggesting cross-reactive memory joined.

A few counts support this clonotype. Its matching antigen is unknown. cDNA libraries for TCR alpha and TCR beta, carrying sample barcodes and UMIs, came from 5'RACE with constant-segment primers. TCRdb itself ran the 5' RACE reads through MiXCR, one entry per CDR3 protein. The data show under 250,000 distinct CDR3 sequences, with around 9.5% seen just once and 3.5% to 4% held by the top ten. Germline CDR1 MNHEY, CDR2 SMNVEV (reference sequence). After removal of 6 bases from V and 9 bases from J, the junction contained 9 bases not matched to a gene. CDR3 size: 15 residues. The sequence was obtained from a man between 18 and 29 years old who had mild COVID-19 (a few samples of this study predate the infection). Cell type and time point are not known. This sequence joins TRBV27 and TRBJ1-6, with 9 bases that match TRBD1. Sequencing was done on a sample of PBMCs or a T cell subset sorted from them (not recorded which). The CDR3 region has the DNA TGTGCCAGCAGCCCCCTTGGGACAGGGCTTTCACCCCTCCACTTT. This sequence encodes CASSPLGTGLSPLHF.